This T cell receptor (beta chain) was identified during a study of spatial heterogeneity in lung cancer. Time point denoted: sample taken at primary tumor resection. Unsorted whole RNA of tumor, nontumor lung or frozen PBMC was sequenced. Study outcomes and limitations: Mutation tallies in tumors tracked expanded intratumoral alpha and beta TCR counts.

By share of the sample, this clonotype is medium-sized. What it binds is unknown. One entry per CDR3 protein results from TCRdb running MiXCR on the 5' RACE reads. The table lists more than 10,000 distinct CDR3 sequences, approximately 15% of them singletons, with roughly a sixth in the top ten. Per the germline V gene, CDR1 is LGHNA and CDR2 is YNFKEQ. The CDR3 contains 13 residues. Trimming removed 4 bases at V and 5 bases at J, with 11 bases between. This receptor was identified in a male donor with early-stage non-small cell lung cancer. The sequenced sample was lung tumor tissue, obtained at surgery. The J gene is TRBJ2-5, the V gene TRBV4-2; tentative D call: TRBD1 (6 bases). This CDR3 is CASSPRRGETQYF. DNA for the CDR3: TGTGCCAGCAGCCCCCGTAGGGGGGAGACCCAGTACTTC.